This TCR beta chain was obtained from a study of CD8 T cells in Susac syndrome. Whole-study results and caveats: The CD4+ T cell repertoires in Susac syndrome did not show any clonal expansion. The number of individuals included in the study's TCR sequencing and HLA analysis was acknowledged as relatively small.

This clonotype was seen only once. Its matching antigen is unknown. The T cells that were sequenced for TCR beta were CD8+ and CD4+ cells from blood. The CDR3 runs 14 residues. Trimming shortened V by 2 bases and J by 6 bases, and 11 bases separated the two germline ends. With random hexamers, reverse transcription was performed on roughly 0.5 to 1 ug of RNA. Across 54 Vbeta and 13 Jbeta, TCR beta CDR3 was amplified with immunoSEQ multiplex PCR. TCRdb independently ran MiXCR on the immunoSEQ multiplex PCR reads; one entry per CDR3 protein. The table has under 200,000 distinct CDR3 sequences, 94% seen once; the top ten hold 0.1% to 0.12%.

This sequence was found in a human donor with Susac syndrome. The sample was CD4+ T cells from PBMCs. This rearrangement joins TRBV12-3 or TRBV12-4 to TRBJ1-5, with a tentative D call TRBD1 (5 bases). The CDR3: CASSLSQGSQPQHF. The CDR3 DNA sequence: TGTGCCAGCAGTTTATCCCAGGGAAGTCAGCCCCAGCATTTT.